This T cell receptor (beta chain) was profiled in a study of blood T cell repertoires in COVID-19. Study summary: COVID-19 samples, acute and convalescent, were from the United States, Italy and Spain. The cDNA or gDNA used as material had been derived from T cells, B-cell-depleted T cells, or PBMCs.

CDR1 is SGHRS, CDR2 YFSETQ, per germline. The CDR3 spans 14 residues. Trimming pared 4 bases from V and 5 bases from J, leaving 14 bases between. Original processing notes: Amplification of reference gene primers was used by the study to estimate nucleated cell counts. Profiling relied on immunoSEQ multiplex PCR, and the TCRdb table lists in-frame clones only, not all of them. The V and J calls and clone size come from that table; D and trimming were worked out from the DNA. Of 90,000 to 100,000 clones listed, about 89% are singletons. The chain recombines TRBV5-1 with TRBJ2-3; tentative D call: TRBD2 (6 bases). This TCR was recovered from a middle-aged man with acute or convalescent COVID-19. The sample was peripheral blood. CDR3 nucleotide sequence: TGCGCCAGCAGCCCGACTAGAGCGGAAGATACGCAGTATTTT. Protein: CASSPTRAEDTQYF.